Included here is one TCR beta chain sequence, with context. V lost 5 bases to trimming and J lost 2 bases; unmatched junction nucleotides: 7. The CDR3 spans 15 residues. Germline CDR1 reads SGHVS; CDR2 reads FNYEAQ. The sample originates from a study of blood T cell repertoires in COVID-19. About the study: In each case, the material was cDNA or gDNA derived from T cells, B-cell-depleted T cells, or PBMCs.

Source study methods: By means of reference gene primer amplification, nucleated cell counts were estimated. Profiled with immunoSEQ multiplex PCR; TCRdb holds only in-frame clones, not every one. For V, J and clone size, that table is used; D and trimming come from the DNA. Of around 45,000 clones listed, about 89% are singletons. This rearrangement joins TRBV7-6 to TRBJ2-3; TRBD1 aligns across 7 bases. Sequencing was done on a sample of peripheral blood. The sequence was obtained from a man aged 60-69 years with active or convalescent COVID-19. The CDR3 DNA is TGTGCCAGCAGCCATCGACAGGGTCCCACAGATACGCAGTATTTT. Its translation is CASSHRQGPTDTQYF.